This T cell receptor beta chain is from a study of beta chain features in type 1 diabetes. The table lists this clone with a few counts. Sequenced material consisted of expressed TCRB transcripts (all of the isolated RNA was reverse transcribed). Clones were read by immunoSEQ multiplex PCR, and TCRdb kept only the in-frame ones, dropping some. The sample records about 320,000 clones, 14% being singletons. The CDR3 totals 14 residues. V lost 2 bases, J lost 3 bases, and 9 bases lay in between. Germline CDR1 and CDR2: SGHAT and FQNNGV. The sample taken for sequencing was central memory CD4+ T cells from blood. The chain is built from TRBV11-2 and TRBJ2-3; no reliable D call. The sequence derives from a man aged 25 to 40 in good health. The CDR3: CASSLRAATDTQYF. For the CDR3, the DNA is TGTGCCAGCAGCTTAAGGGCAGCTACAGATACGCAGTATTTT.